This section outlines one T cell receptor (beta chain) sequence together with its context. What it binds is unknown. The data are from a study of cytotoxic CD8 clonotypes in ibrutinib-treated CLL. Overall study results and limits: Pretreatment clonality was elevated relative to age-matched healthy donors and paralleled circulating CD8+ T-cell counts.

Germline V gene sequence: CDR1 MGHRA, CDR2 YSYEKL. CDR3 size: 14 residues. Trimming shortened V by 0 bases and J by 8 bases, and 8 bases separated the two germline ends. Some clones are missing from TCRdb's copy, which holds only in-frame ones; the method was immunoSEQ multiplex PCR. This table holds roughly 150,000 clones, about 80% found once. This TCR was sampled from a human donor with chronic lymphocytic leukemia. The sequencing used PBMCs, collected after 24 months of ibrutinib treatment. J is TRBJ1-6 and V is TRBV4-1; D is unresolved. The CDR3 loop is CASSQEPPDSPLHF. Written as DNA, the CDR3 is TGCGCCAGCAGCCAAGAACCCCCCGATTCACCCCTCCACTTT.